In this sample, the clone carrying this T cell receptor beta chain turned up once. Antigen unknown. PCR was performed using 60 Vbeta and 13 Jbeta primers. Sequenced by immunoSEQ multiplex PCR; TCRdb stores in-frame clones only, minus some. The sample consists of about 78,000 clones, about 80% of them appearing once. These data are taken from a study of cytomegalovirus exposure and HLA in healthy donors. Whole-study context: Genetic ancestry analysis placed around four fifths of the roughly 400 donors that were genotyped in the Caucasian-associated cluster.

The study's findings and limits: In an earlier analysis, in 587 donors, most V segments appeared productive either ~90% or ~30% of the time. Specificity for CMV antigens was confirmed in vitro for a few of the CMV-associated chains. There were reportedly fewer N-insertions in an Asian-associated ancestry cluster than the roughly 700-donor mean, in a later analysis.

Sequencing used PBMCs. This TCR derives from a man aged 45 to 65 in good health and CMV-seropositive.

CDR3 DNA sequence: TGTGCCAGCCGGACTAGCGGGGGAATCTACGAGCAGTACTTC. It is translated as CASRTSGGIYEQYF. This chain joins TRBV27 and TRBJ2-7; 13 nucleotides agree with TRBD2. The V and J ends lost 8 bases and 3 bases, in that order; junction bases with no gene match: 4. Germline CDR1 is MNHEY and CDR2 is SMNVEV (reference sequence). This CDR3 is 14 amino acids long.